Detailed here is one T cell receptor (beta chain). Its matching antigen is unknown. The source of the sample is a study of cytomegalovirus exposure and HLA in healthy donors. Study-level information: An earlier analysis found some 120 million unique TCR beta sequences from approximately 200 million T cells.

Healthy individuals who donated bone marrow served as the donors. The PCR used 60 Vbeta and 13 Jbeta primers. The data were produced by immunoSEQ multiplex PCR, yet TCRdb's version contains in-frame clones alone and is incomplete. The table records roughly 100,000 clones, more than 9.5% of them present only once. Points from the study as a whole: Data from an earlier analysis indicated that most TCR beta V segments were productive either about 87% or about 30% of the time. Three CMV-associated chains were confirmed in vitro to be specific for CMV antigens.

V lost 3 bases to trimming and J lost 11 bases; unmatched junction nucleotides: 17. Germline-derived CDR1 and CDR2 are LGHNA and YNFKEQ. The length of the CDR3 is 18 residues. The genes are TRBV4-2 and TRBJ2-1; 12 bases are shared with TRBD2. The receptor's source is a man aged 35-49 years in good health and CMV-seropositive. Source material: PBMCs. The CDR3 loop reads CASSHSPGGLAGGNKQFF. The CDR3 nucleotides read TGTGCCAGCAGCCACTCTCCCGGGGGACTAGCGGGCGGGAACAAGCAGTTCTTC.